Listed below are T cell receptor beta chains from one sample, sequenced in a study of post-analysis software for immune sequencing data. TCRdb redid the calling of the PCR reads with MiXCR, one entry per CDR3 protein. The repertoire has fewer than 600,000 distinct CDR3 sequences, less than 45% of them found once; the top ten carry over 10%. Sequenced material: blood. These TCRs come from a girl aged 5 to 17 with multiple sclerosis. The CDR3 runs from the conserved cysteine through the conserved F or W. The D gene is left open where the match is weak. Not every row has a clone size; where given, it reads once, few, many or a size class.

clone size: few
J gene: TRBJ2-7
V gene: TRBV4-1
D gene: TRBD1
CDR3 DNA: TGCGCCAGCAGCCGAGGACCCGGGACAGGGGACTACGAGCAGTACTTC
CDR3 protein: CASSRGPGTGDYEQYF

clone size: .
J gene: TRBJ2-1
V gene: TRBV11-1
D gene: .
CDR3 DNA: TGTGCCAGCAGCTTAGCCCCGGCAGTCAATGAGCAGTTCTTC
CDR3 protein: CASSLAPAVNEQFF

clone size: few
J gene: TRBJ2-1
V gene: TRBV12-3/TRBV12-4
D gene: TRBD2
CDR3 DNA: TGTGCCAGCAGTTTGGTGGCGGGAGCGTACAATGAGCAGTTCTTC
CDR3 protein: CASSLVAGAYNEQFF

clone size: few
J gene: TRBJ2-6
V gene: TRBV5-1
D gene: .
CDR3 DNA: TGCGCCAGCAGCCTTTCCCCTCTGGGGTATGGGGCCAACGTCCTGACTTTC
CDR3 protein: CASSLSPLGYGANVLTF

clone size: .
J gene: TRBJ2-3
V gene: TRBV20-1
D gene: .
CDR3 DNA: TGCAGTGCTCCCGGGACACGATTAACAGATACGCAGTATTTT
CDR3 protein: CSAPGTRLTDTQYF

clone size: few
J gene: TRBJ2-3
V gene: TRBV7-3
D gene: .
CDR3 DNA: TGTGCCAGCAGCTCCGGGGCTAGACCTACAGATACGCAGTATTTT
CDR3 protein: CASSSGARPTDTQYF

clone size: .
J gene: TRBJ1-1
V gene: TRBV29-1
D gene: .
CDR3 DNA: TGCAGCGTTGCTCAGGGGCGCTCGGACACTGAAGCTTTCTTT
CDR3 protein: CSVAQGRSDTEAFF

clone size: .
J gene: TRBJ2-7
V gene: TRBV2
D gene: TRBD2
CDR3 DNA: TGTGCCAGCAGTCAAAGTTGGGCTAGCGGAACCTACGAGCAGTACTTC
CDR3 protein: CASSQSWASGTYEQYF

clone size: .
J gene: TRBJ1-5
V gene: TRBV28
D gene: .
CDR3 DNA: TGTGCCAGCCGGGACATCGGGAGGGGCAATCAGCCCCAGCATTTT
CDR3 protein: CASRDIGRGNQPQHF

clone size: .
J gene: TRBJ1-4
V gene: TRBV20-1
D gene: .
CDR3 DNA: TGCAGTGCCACACTCAGGCGGGGTCCTAATGAAAAACTGTTTTTT
CDR3 protein: CSATLRRGPNEKLFF

clone size: .
J gene: TRBJ1-6
V gene: TRBV7-2
D gene: .
CDR3 DNA: TGTGCCAGCAGCTCGGGGGCAGGGAATTCACCCCTCCACTTT
CDR3 protein: CASSSGAGNSPLHF

clone size: .
J gene: TRBJ2-7
V gene: TRBV9
D gene: TRBD2
CDR3 DNA: TGTGCCAGCAGCGTAGCAGCGGGAGAATACTACGAGCAGTACTTC
CDR3 protein: CASSVAAGEYYEQYF

clone size: .
J gene: TRBJ1-2
V gene: TRBV2
D gene: .
CDR3 DNA: TGTGCCAGCAGTGAAATCAGTCCCGACTATGGCTACACCTTC
CDR3 protein: CASSEISPDYGYTF

clone size: few
J gene: TRBJ1-1
V gene: TRBV12-3/TRBV12-4
D gene: TRBD1
CDR3 DNA: TGTGCCAGCAGGCCTCACGGGACAGGTGTAAACACTGAAGCTTTCTTT
CDR3 protein: CASRPHGTGVNTEAFF

clone size: .
J gene: TRBJ2-3
V gene: TRBV5-1
D gene: TRBD2
CDR3 DNA: TGCGCCAGCAGCTCTGGGACTAGCGTGCCAGATACGCAGTATTTT
CDR3 protein: CASSSGTSVPDTQYF

clone size: few
J gene: TRBJ1-1
V gene: TRBV29-1
D gene: TRBD1
CDR3 DNA: TGCAGCGCCGGACAGGGAGCGAACACTGAAGCTTTCTTT
CDR3 protein: CSAGQGANTEAFF

clone size: .
J gene: TRBJ2-1
V gene: TRBV7-8
D gene: TRBD2
CDR3 DNA: TGTGCCAGCAGCCACCGACTAGCGCGAAACAATGAGCAGTTCTTC
CDR3 protein: CASSHRLARNNEQFF

clone size: .
J gene: TRBJ2-1
V gene: TRBV24-1
D gene: TRBD1
CDR3 DNA: TGTGCCACCAGCCCGGGACAGGGGGATAAGCAGTTCTTC
CDR3 protein: CATSPGQGDKQFF

clone size: .
J gene: TRBJ2-7
V gene: TRBV20-1
D gene: .
CDR3 DNA: TGCAGTGCTAGAGACTCACCTAGGGTCTACGAGCAGTACTTC
CDR3 protein: CSARDSPRVYEQYF

clone size: .
J gene: TRBJ2-1
V gene: TRBV12-3/TRBV12-4
D gene: TRBD2
CDR3 DNA: TGTGCCAGCAGTCCCCCGGGACTAGGTGGGTACAATGAGCAGTTCTTC
CDR3 protein: CASSPPGLGGYNEQFF

clone size: few
J gene: TRBJ1-1
V gene: TRBV9
D gene: .
CDR3 DNA: TGTGCCAGCAGCGTAGTTGAAGGCTACACTGAAGCTTTCTTT
CDR3 protein: CASSVVEGYTEAFF

clone size: few
J gene: TRBJ1-1
V gene: TRBV12-3/TRBV12-4
D gene: .
CDR3 DNA: TGTGCCAGCAGTCCCCGCGCGGGGCTATCGGTGAACACTGAAGCTTTCTTT
CDR3 protein: CASSPRAGLSVNTEAFF

clone size: few
J gene: TRBJ2-1
V gene: TRBV15
D gene: .
CDR3 DNA: TGTGCCACCCGCATGGGAGCCTACAATGAGCAGTTCTTC
CDR3 protein: CATRMGAYNEQFF

clone size: .
J gene: TRBJ2-5
V gene: TRBV20-1
D gene: .
CDR3 DNA: TGCAGTGCTAGATGGGTTGCGGGGCCTTGGGGGGAGCAGTACTTC
CDR3 protein: CSARWVAGPWGEQYF

clone size: few
J gene: TRBJ1-2
V gene: TRBV29-1
D gene: .
CDR3 DNA: TGCAGCGTTCCGGGGGGGCCCAGACCTTATGGCTACACCTTC
CDR3 protein: CSVPGGPRPYGYTF

clone size: .
J gene: TRBJ2-1
V gene: TRBV11-1
D gene: TRBD2
CDR3 DNA: TGTGCCAGCAGCGAGGCGGGAGCGAATGAGCAGTTCTTC
CDR3 protein: CASSEAGANEQFF

clone size: .
J gene: TRBJ2-7
V gene: TRBV9
D gene: TRBD1
CDR3 DNA: TGTGCCAGCAGCGTAGCAGGGGGCGGGAATGACGAGCAGTACTTC
CDR3 protein: CASSVAGGGNDEQYF

clone size: .
J gene: TRBJ2-5
V gene: TRBV15
D gene: .
CDR3 DNA: TGTGCCGCCAGCAGAGATTGGGGATTCCAAGAGACCCAGTATTTC
CDR3 protein: CAASRDWGFQETQYF

clone size: .
J gene: TRBJ2-7
V gene: TRBV20-1
D gene: TRBD2
CDR3 DNA: TGCAGTGCCGCCCGGGAGGTTTACGAGCAGTACTTC
CDR3 protein: CSAAREVYEQYF

clone size: .
J gene: TRBJ1-2
V gene: TRBV20-1
D gene: .
CDR3 DNA: TGCAGTGCCAGTCGGGATCTTGGCTACACCTTC
CDR3 protein: CSASRDLGYTF

clone size: once
J gene: TRBJ2-1
V gene: TRBV27
D gene: .
CDR3 DNA: TGTGCCAGCAGTCCCGGACTAATCGATTCCATATATGAGCAGTTCTTC
CDR3 protein: CASSPGLIDSIYEQFF

clone size: few
J gene: TRBJ2-1
V gene: TRBV7-9
D gene: .
CDR3 DNA: TGTGCCAGCAGCTTTAGGTCAGAGCAGTTCTTC
CDR3 protein: CASSFRSEQFF

clone size: .
J gene: TRBJ2-3
V gene: TRBV29-1
D gene: .
CDR3 DNA: TGCAGCGCGTACCAAGGCACAGATACGCAGTATTTT
CDR3 protein: CSAYQGTDTQYF

clone size: .
J gene: TRBJ2-1
V gene: TRBV15
D gene: .
CDR3 DNA: TGTGCCACCAGCAGAGTCGGCAGTTCCAATGAGCAGTTCTTC
CDR3 protein: CATSRVGSSNEQFF

clone size: .
J gene: TRBJ2-7
V gene: TRBV5-1
D gene: TRBD1
CDR3 DNA: TGCGCCAGCAGCTTGGGGGACAGGTATACCGAGCAGTACTTC
CDR3 protein: CASSLGDRYTEQYF

clone size: .
J gene: TRBJ1-1
V gene: TRBV15
D gene: TRBD1
CDR3 DNA: TGTGCCACCAGCGAGAAGACAGGGTCTGGTTGGACTGAAGCTTTCTTT
CDR3 protein: CATSEKTGSGWTEAFF

clone size: .
J gene: TRBJ2-3
V gene: TRBV10-2
D gene: .
CDR3 DNA: TGCGCCAGCGGGCCTCCGCAAACGAACACAGATACGCAGTATTTT
CDR3 protein: CASGPPQTNTDTQYF

clone size: .
J gene: TRBJ2-7
V gene: TRBV4-2
D gene: TRBD2
CDR3 DNA: TGTGCCAGCAGCCGGAGGGGACTAGCGGGAGAGGTCTACGAGCAGTACTTC
CDR3 protein: CASSRRGLAGEVYEQYF

clone size: .
J gene: TRBJ2-1
V gene: TRBV4-3
D gene: TRBD2
CDR3 DNA: TGCGCCAGCAGCCAGGGACTAGCGGGAGGTTACAATGAGCAGTTCTTC
CDR3 protein: CASSQGLAGGYNEQFF

clone size: .
J gene: TRBJ2-5
V gene: TRBV6-1
D gene: TRBD2
CDR3 DNA: TGTGCCAGCACCCTGGGACTAGCGGGAGGTCAAGAGACCCAGTACTTC
CDR3 protein: CASTLGLAGGQETQYF

clone size: .
J gene: TRBJ2-7
V gene: TRBV6-5
D gene: TRBD2
CDR3 DNA: TGTGCCAGCAGAAGGACTAGCGCAACCTACGAGCAGTACTTC
CDR3 protein: CASRRTSATYEQYF

clone size: .
J gene: TRBJ1-1
V gene: TRBV6-6
D gene: TRBD1
CDR3 DNA: TGTGCCAGCACCTACCTGGACAGGGGGTTGGGCACTGAAGCTTTCTTT
CDR3 protein: CASTYLDRGLGTEAFF

clone size: many
J gene: TRBJ1-4
V gene: TRBV3-1
D gene: .
CDR3 DNA: TGTGCCAGCAGCCGGACAGCAACTAATGAAAAACTGTTTTTT
CDR3 protein: CASSRTATNEKLFF

clone size: few
J gene: TRBJ1-2
V gene: TRBV5-1
D gene: .
CDR3 DNA: TGCGCCAGCAGCTGGGGGGGGCAGGGACCGAACTATGGCTACACCTTC
CDR3 protein: CASSWGGQGPNYGYTF

clone size: .
J gene: TRBJ1-4
V gene: TRBV28
D gene: .
CDR3 DNA: TGTGCCAGCAGAGCGACAAAGCCTAATGAAAAACTGTTTTTT
CDR3 protein: CASRATKPNEKLFF

clone size: .
J gene: TRBJ2-7
V gene: TRBV9
D gene: .
CDR3 DNA: TGTGCCAGCAGCGTAGGTTGGGAGAGCTTTTTCGAGCAGTACTTC
CDR3 protein: CASSVGWESFFEQYF

clone size: .
J gene: TRBJ2-1
V gene: TRBV27
D gene: .
CDR3 DNA: TGTGCCAGCAGTCCGCGAGATCTCATTGAGCAGTTCTTC
CDR3 protein: CASSPRDLIEQFF

clone size: .
J gene: TRBJ2-4
V gene: TRBV21-1
D gene: .
CDR3 DNA: TGTGCCAGCAGCAAAGTCCTTGTGGGCTCCCAGGAGCAGTACTTC
CDR3 protein: CASSKVLVGSQEQYF

clone size: .
J gene: TRBJ1-4
V gene: TRBV4-3
D gene: .
CDR3 DNA: TGCGCCAGCAGCCAAGATTCGGCAGGGGCAGGGGAAAAACTGTTTTTT
CDR3 protein: CASSQDSAGAGEKLFF

clone size: .
J gene: TRBJ2-1
V gene: TRBV7-3
D gene: .
CDR3 DNA: TGTGCCAGCAGCCAAGACAGCCTATACAATGAGCAGTTCTTC
CDR3 protein: CASSQDSLYNEQFF

clone size: .
J gene: TRBJ2-1
V gene: TRBV7-2
D gene: TRBD2
CDR3 DNA: TGTGCCAGCAGCTTAAACGGGAGGCCCGCCTACAATGAGCAGTTCTTC
CDR3 protein: CASSLNGRPAYNEQFF

clone size: .
J gene: TRBJ2-1
V gene: TRBV20-1
D gene: TRBD2
CDR3 DNA: TGCAGTGCTACTGGCGGGAGCGGAAATGAGCAGTTCTTC
CDR3 protein: CSATGGSGNEQFF